The 18 T cell receptor beta chains given below trace back to one sample, sequenced in a study of T cells in tuberculosis (dated by TCRdb to the late 2010s). The library came from the immunoSEQ multiplex PCR assay. Held by TCRdb, this immuneACCESS table contains in-frame sequences only and omits some clones. Under half of the omission traces to an unresolved V gene where checked; the cause of the rest is unknown. Here the sample has tens of thousands of clones; roughly nine tenths occur a single time. The ten largest clones add up to less than 6.5% of the sample. What this sample's time point label stands for: new active TB diagnosis, blood taken before or within 7 days of starting treatment. Sequenced here: PBMCs, sampled at tuberculosis diagnosis. The receptors were sampled from an adult with tuberculosis.

The rearrangement links TRBV2 to TRBJ2-5; 12 nucleotides match TRBD2. The CDR3 is made up of 15 amino acids. Germline V gene sequence: CDR1 SNHLY, CDR2 FYNNEI. The J segment lost 7 bases and the V segment lost 7 bases, leaving 10 bases of the junction unmatched. As DNA, the CDR3 is TGTGCCAGCATGACTAGCGGGAGCACGGTCGGGACCCAGTACTTC. It specifies CASMTSGSTVGTQYF.

Only one count was recorded for this clone. V is TRBV6-5 and J is TRBJ2-2; D gene unclear. Germline V gene sequence: CDR1 MNHEY, CDR2 SVGAGI. This CDR3 is 14 amino acids long. V lost 6 bases and J 1 base, leaving 9 bases between the germline ends. CDR3 amino acids: CASRSPGNTGELFF. The CDR3 nucleotides read TGTGCCAGCAGGAGCCCGGGGAACACCGGGGAGCTGTTTTTT.

The gene calls are TRBV4-1 and TRBJ1-1; D unresolved. Trimming removed 4 bases at V and 0 bases at J, with 15 bases between. The CDR3 is 16 residues long. Germline lookup yields CDR1 MGHRA and CDR2 YSYEKL. CDR3 sequence: CASSPSYQRLNTEAFF. In DNA form, the CDR3 reads TGCGCCAGCAGCCCATCCTACCAGCGTCTGAACACTGAAGCTTTCTTT.

The rearrangement joins TRBV25-1 to TRBJ2-3, with 7 bases matching TRBD2. J gave up 1 base and V 4 bases, and 2 bases lay outside the gene matches. The germline V gene has CDR1 MGHDK and CDR2 SYGVNS. This CDR3 region has 14 residues. CDR3 bases: TGTGCCAGCAGTGTAAGCGGGGGCACAGATACGCAGTATTTT. As protein: CASSVSGGTDTQYF.

The chain joins TRBV27 to TRBJ2-5; 7 bases fit TRBD1. Germline V gene data show CDR1 as MNHEY and CDR2 as SMNVEV (reference sequence). The CDR3 runs to 15 residues. Losses at the gene ends were 3 bases for V and 2 bases for J; bases not matched to a gene: 6. CDR3 nucleotides: TGTGCCAGCAGTTTTGGTGGGACAGAGCAAGAGACCCAGTACTTC. The encoded protein is CASSFGGTEQETQYF.

V usage is TRBV5-4 and J usage is TRBJ2-2; 8 bases align to TRBD1. The germline CDR1 and CDR2 sequences are SGHNT and YYREEE (reference sequence). This CDR3 contains 15 residues. The J segment lost 5 bases and the V segment lost 4 bases, leaving 7 bases of the junction unmatched. DNA for the CDR3: TGTGCCAGCAGCCCACGGACAGGGCCGACCGGGGAGCTGTTTTTT. The encoded protein is CASSPRTGPTGELFF.

The V and J genes are TRBV7-2 and TRBJ1-4; a possible D gene is TRBD1 (5 bases). V shed 1 base and J shed 7 bases, with 10 bases lying between them. This CDR3 region has 14 residues. Germline lookup yields CDR1 SGHTA and CDR2 FQGNSA. The CDR3 sequence: CASSLGGRGEKLFF. DNA of the CDR3: TGTGCCAGCAGCTTAGGAGGGAGGGGTGAAAAACTGTTTTTT.

The chain couples TRBV28 to TRBJ1-5; a possible D gene is TRBD1 (6 bases). Trimming cost V 2 bases and J 6 bases, with 14 bases left between them. Germline CDR1 is MDHEN and CDR2 is SYDVKM. The CDR3 extends over 15 amino acids. CDR3 amino acids: CASSLVQGQVQPQHF. CDR3 bases: TGTGCCAGCAGTTTAGTCCAGGGACAAGTTCAGCCCCAGCATTTT.

The chain is built from TRBV5-6 and TRBJ2-5; D is perhaps TRBD1 (6 bases). This CDR3 is built from 16 residues. V was shortened by 0 bases and J by 2 bases, with 14 bases between the two germline ends. Germline V gene data show CDR1 as SGHDT and CDR2 as YYEEEE. As DNA, the CDR3 is TGTGCCAGCAGCTTGGTGGGGTTCAGGGGTCAAGAGACCCAGTACTTC. The encoded protein is CASSLVGFRGQETQYF.

This CDR3 reads CASAEIYGEKLFF. In DNA, the CDR3 is TGTGCCAGTGCCGAGATTTACGGGGAAAAACTGTTTTTT. V is TRBV19 and J is TRBJ1-4; D unclear. The germline CDR1 and CDR2 sequences are LNHDA and SQIVND (reference sequence). Between the trimmed V and J ends, which lost 8 bases and 8 bases, there was a span of 15 bases. This CDR3 is built from 13 residues. Full variable domain (rest looked up from reference TRBV19 and TRBJ1-4): DGGITQSPKYLFRKEGQNVTLSCEQNLNHDAMYWYRQDPGQGLRLIYYSQIVNDFQKGDIAEGYSVSREKKESFPLTVTSAQKNPTAFYLCASAEIYGEKLFFGSGTQLSVL.

The chain couples TRBV6-5 to TRBJ2-4; maybe TRBD1 (5 bases). Trimming shortened V by 8 bases and J by 5 bases, and 7 bases separated the two germline ends. This CDR3 spans 11 amino acids. The V gene's germline CDR1 is MNHEY and CDR2 SVGAGI. The CDR3 loop is CASSRENIQYF. CDR3 sequence (DNA): TGTGCCAGCTCCAGGGAAAACATTCAGTACTTC.

This chain connects TRBV6-1 to TRBJ1-2; no definite D call. This CDR3 comprises 15 residues. The ends were cut back, 1 base at V and 4 bases at J, with 13 bases in the middle. Germline loops: CDR1 MNHNS, CDR2 SASEGT. CDR3 residues: CASSEGRVSSYGYTF. The CDR3 coding sequence is TGTGCCAGCAGTGAAGGGAGGGTGTCGAGCTATGGCTACACCTTC.

V and J are TRBV9 and TRBJ1-1, with D unresolved. Per the germline V gene, CDR1 is SGDLS and CDR2 is YYNGEE. Deletions cut 1 base from V and 8 bases from J, with 12 bases between. The CDR3 runs to 13 residues. CDR3 region: CASSVLSTAEAFF. CDR3 in DNA: TGTGCCAGCAGCGTACTTTCTACAGCCGAAGCTTTCTTT.

This chain links TRBV18 with TRBJ2-5; TRBD1 matches at 11 bases. V gave up 4 bases and J gave up 4 bases; unmatched junction bases: 5. Germline V gives CDR1 KGHSH, CDR2 LQKENI. The CDR3 sequence is 15 residues long. The CDR3 spells CASSLAGTGGETQYF. CDR3 sequence (DNA): TGTGCCAGCTCACTCGCAGGGACAGGGGGAGAGACCCAGTACTTC.

The chain uses TRBV12-5 and TRBJ1-3; D is unclear. V dropped 7 bases and J dropped 9 bases, with 13 bases sitting between them. Germline lookup yields CDR1 LGHNT and CDR2 FRNRAP. CDR3 length: 12 amino acids. CDR3 protein: CASATEVGTIYF. Here the CDR3 DNA reads TGTGCTAGTGCGACGGAGGTGGGCACCATATATTTT.

The chain joins TRBV30 to TRBJ1-4, with 9 bases that match TRBD1. Trimming removed 1 base from V and 5 bases from J; junction bases left unmatched: 5. The CDR3 has 15 amino acids. Germline CDR1 and CDR2: GTSNPN and SVGIG (reference sequence). CDR3 sequence (DNA): TGTGCCTGGAGTGGCTCCGGGACAGGGAATGAAAAACTGTTTTTT. Protein product: CAWSGSGTGNEKLFF.

The CDR3 here is CASRSRALPTGYTF. CDR3 nucleotide sequence: TGTGCCAGCAGATCCAGGGCCCTTCCGACGGGCTACACCTTC. This chain joins TRBV28 and TRBJ1-2; tentative D call: TRBD1 (5 bases). V was clipped by 6 bases and J by 8 bases, with 19 bases between them. Germline CDR1 and CDR2: MDHEN and SYDVKM. There are 14 residues in the CDR3.

The gene calls are TRBV30 and TRBJ1-4, with unresolved D. This CDR3 has 12 residues. V lost 7 bases and J lost 6, with 12 bases in between. Germline values: CDR1 GTSNPN, CDR2 SVGIG (reference sequence). CDR3 coding DNA: TGTGCCTCGATTGACACCTATGAAAAACTGTTTTTT. As protein: CASIDTYEKLFF.